These 31 T cell receptor beta chains share one sample of origin, sequenced in a study of T-cell memory formation after mild COVID-19. TCRdb re-analysed the 5' RACE reads in MiXCR, keeping a single row per CDR3 protein. This sample has more than 250,000 distinct CDR3 sequences; roughly 16% occur once, and the top ten carry around 23%. Sequencing used PBMCs or a T cell subset sorted from them (not recorded which). The receptors were gathered from a man younger than 35 who had mild COVID-19 (a few samples of this study predate the infection). Cell type and time point are not known.

The V gene is TRBV5-1, the J gene TRBJ1-1, with 12 positions matching TRBD1. Germline CDR1 reads SGHRS; CDR2 reads YFSETQ. After removal of 4 bases from V and 1 base from J, the junction contained 5 bases not matched to a gene. This CDR3 is built from 16 residues. The CDR3: CASSDRDRGRNTEAFF. DNA of the CDR3: TGCGCCAGCAGCGACCGGGACAGGGGGCGGAACACTGAAGCTTTCTTT.

The chain is built from TRBV7-3 and TRBJ2-2, with 9 bases identical to TRBD1. V lost 2 bases, J lost 6 bases, and 4 bases stayed unmatched. This CDR3 region has 15 residues. CDR1 and CDR2 (germline): SGHTA, FQGTGA. DNA of the CDR3: TGTGCCAGCAGCTTAGAAACAGGGGGCGCCGGGGAGCTGTTTTTT. Translating gives CASSLETGGAGELFF.

This clonotype was seen at least ten times. The chain has TRBV4-2 and TRBJ2-2; D is unresolved. The V end lost 0 bases, the J end lost 6 bases, and 8 bases lay between the germline ends. The CDR3 has 14 amino acids. Germline V gene lookup returns CDR1 LGHNA and CDR2 YNFKEQ. Here the CDR3 reads CASSQDRIAGELFF. CDR3 nucleotides: TGTGCCAGCAGCCAAGACAGGATTGCCGGGGAGCTGTTTTTT.

The chain joins TRBV5-1 to TRBJ2-1; D not certain. CDR3 length: 14 residues. From germline, CDR1 is SGHRS and CDR2 YFSETQ. Trimming removed 0 bases at V and 5 bases at J, with 9 bases between. CDR3 nucleotides: TGCGCCAGCAGCTTGGCTTATTTGGACAATGAGCAGTTCTTC. Translated, it gives CASSLAYLDNEQFF.

This clonotype occurred many times. V is TRBV5-1 and J is TRBJ2-7; no clear D gene. This CDR3 has 13 amino acids. Germline CDR1 is SGHRS and CDR2 is YFSETQ. V was cut by 0 bases and J by 4 bases, with 8 bases left in between. The CDR3 DNA reads TGCGCCAGCAGCTTGGATAACAAATACGAGCAGTACTTC. It specifies CASSLDNKYEQYF.

The V call is TRBV20-1, the J call TRBJ2-1, with 10 bases identical to TRBD2. CDR3 size: 17 residues. V shed 3 bases, J shed 1 base, and the junction held 9 bases outside the gene matches. Germline CDR1 and CDR2: DFQATT and SNEGSKA (reference sequence). CDR3 residues: CSARRTSGLSSYNEQFF. CDR3 nucleotide sequence: TGCAGTGCTAGGAGGACTAGCGGCTTATCTTCCTACAATGAGCAGTTCTTC.

In its sample, this clonotype was seen many times. The genes are TRBV7-9 and TRBJ2-5; 9 positions match TRBD1. Per germline, CDR1 SEHNR and CDR2 FQNEAQ (reference sequence). V trimming: 3 bases; J trimming: 5 bases; junction bases outside the gene matches: 7. CDR3 length equals 15 residues. CDR3 sequence reads: CASSFGTGLRETQYF. As DNA, the CDR3 is TGTGCCAGCAGCTTCGGGACAGGGTTACGGGAGACCCAGTACTTC.

This chain links TRBV7-2 with TRBJ2-2; 8 bases align to TRBD1. There are 13 residues in the CDR3. The V gene's germline CDR1 is SGHTA and CDR2 FQGNSA. V was clipped by 5 bases and J by 6 bases; unmatched bases: 2. CDR3 region: CASSADRAGELFF. Written as DNA, the CDR3 is TGTGCCAGCAGCGCGGACAGGGCCGGGGAGCTGTTTTTT.

There are a few counts of this clonotype. This chain links TRBV11-3 with TRBJ2-1, with D tentatively TRBD2 (6 bases). There are 12 residues in the CDR3. The V end lost 0 bases, the J end lost 15 bases, and 12 bases lay between the germline ends. The germline CDR1 and CDR2 sequences are SGHNT and YENEEA. CDR3 in amino acids: CASSLDEEGWFF. Written as DNA, the CDR3 is TGTGCCAGCAGCTTAGATGAGGAGGGATGGTTCTTC.

This clonotype came up a few times. J is TRBJ1-6 and V is TRBV7-9; D uncertain. Germline V gives CDR1 SEHNR, CDR2 FQNEAQ (reference sequence). This CDR3 region has 16 residues. V lost 3 bases and J 12 bases, leaving 21 bases between the germline ends. This CDR3 is CASSFFPEGPLQPLHF. Written as DNA, the CDR3 is TGTGCCAGCAGCTTTTTTCCAGAGGGTCCCCTCCAACCCCTCCACTTT.

This clonotype was observed a handful of times. The chain recombines TRBV5-1 with TRBJ1-4; TRBD1 matches at 7 bases. The junction had 8 bases not matched to a gene; V was cut back by 4 bases and J by 8 bases. This CDR3 region has 14 residues. In germline, CDR1 is SGHRS, CDR2 YFSETQ. CDR3 sequence (DNA): TGCGCCAGCAGCGTGACAGGGTTTTGGGAAAAACTGTTTTTT. Encoded protein: CASSVTGFWEKLFF. Filled out from reference TRBV5-1 and TRBJ1-4, the complete variable domain reads KAGVTQTPRYLIKTRGQQVTLSCSPISGHRSVSWYQQTPGQGLQFLFEYFSETQRNKGNFPGRFSGRQFSNSRSEMNVSTLELGDSALYLCASSVTGFWEKLFFGSGTQLSVL.

The V call is TRBV3-1, the J call TRBJ2-2; D remains ambiguous. V lost 2 bases, J lost 6 bases, and 4 bases lay in between. Germline lookup yields CDR1 LGHDT and CDR2 YNNKEL (reference sequence). The length of the CDR3 is 12 residues. CDR3 sequence reads: CASSQIAGELFF. The DNA for the CDR3 is TGTGCCAGCAGCCAAATTGCCGGGGAGCTGTTTTTT.

In its sample, this clonotype was seen a few times. The chain is built from TRBV30 and TRBJ1-6; D unresolved. Germline CDR1 reads GTSNPN; CDR2 reads SVGIG (reference sequence). CDR3 length: 13 amino acids. Trimming removed 3 bases at V and 8 bases at J, with 11 bases between. The CDR3 loop reads CAWRPQADSPLHF. CDR3 DNA: TGTGCCTGGAGACCCCAGGCGGATTCACCCCTCCACTTT.

Ten or more counts support this clonotype. The chain joins TRBV7-6 to TRBJ2-1, with a tentative D call TRBD2 (6 bases). The V end was cut by 1 base, the J end by 12 bases, with 19 bases between. The germline gives CDR1 SGHVS, CDR2 FNYEAQ. The CDR3 is made up of 15 amino acids. CDR3 sequence (DNA): TGTGCCAGCAGCTTAGAAAGAGGAGGGCTTGACCGGCAGTTCTTC. This translates into CASSLERGGLDRQFF.

This clonotype was observed a handful of times. The chain uses TRBV28 and TRBJ1-5; D uncertain. Germline CDR1 is MDHEN and CDR2 is SYDVKM. V gave up 7 bases and J gave up 7 bases, with 14 bases separating them. The CDR3 runs to 13 residues. The CDR3 protein is CASNSPLYQPQHF. For the CDR3, the DNA is TGTGCCAGCAACTCCCCCCTTTACCAGCCCCAGCATTTT.

Comments on this clonotype: The junction and the germline gene differ at one end; a read error may be behind it. The J gene is TRBJ1-5, the V gene TRBV12-3 or TRBV12-4, with TRBD1 as a possible D gene (6 bases). This CDR3 has 14 residues. DNA for the CDR3: TGTGCCAGCAACAGGGTTCCAAGCAATCAGCCACAGCATTTT. Its translation: CASNRVPSNQPQHF.

This clonotype showed up just a few times. The rearrangement links TRBV7-6 to TRBJ2-1; 11 nucleotides line up with TRBD2. In germline, CDR1 is SGHVS, CDR2 FNYEAQ. The CDR3 length is 16 residues. V lost 3 bases to trimming and J lost 2 bases; unmatched junction nucleotides: 3. The CDR3 coding sequence is TGTGCCAGCAGCTTGGTACTAGCGGGGGCCTACAATGAGCAGTTCTTC. Protein: CASSLVLAGAYNEQFF.

The chain couples TRBV5-1 to TRBJ1-5, with TRBD1 as a possible D gene (6 bases). The V end was cut by 4 bases, the J end by 4 bases, with 12 bases between. Germline assignment: CDR1 SGHRS and CDR2 YFSETQ. The CDR3 length is 14 residues. Written as DNA, the CDR3 is TGCGCCAGCAGCCTCCAGGGGCTGAATCAGCCCCAGCATTTT. Translated, it gives CASSLQGLNQPQHF.

This clonotype was observed at least ten times. The rearrangement links TRBV10-3 to TRBJ2-1; D may be TRBD1 or TRBD2 (6 bases each). Trimming pared 10 bases from V and 6 bases from J, leaving 19 bases between. The length of the CDR3 is 14 residues. CDR1 is ENHRY, CDR2 SYGVKD, per germline. CDR3 region: CATSLEGGRNEQFF. CDR3 nucleotide sequence: TGTGCCACATCCCTGGAGGGGGGACGCAATGAGCAGTTCTTC.

This clonotype was counted between two and nine times. CDR3 sequence (DNA): TGTGCCAGCAGCTTTAATCCGGCCAGGGGGGGCACTGAAGCTTTCTTT. This translates into CASSFNPARGGTEAFF. The rearrangement uses TRBV7-9 and TRBJ1-1, with TRBD1 identical over 7 bases. The CDR3 contains 16 residues. V lost 3 bases to trimming and J lost 4 bases; unmatched junction nucleotides: 11. Germline assignment: CDR1 SEHNR and CDR2 FQNEAQ (reference sequence).

Comments on this clonotype: A much larger clonotype is one base distant, so this may be a read error. V is TRBV5-1 and J is TRBJ2-3; 7 nucleotides match TRBD1. V trimming: 4 bases; J trimming: 5 bases; junction bases outside the gene matches: 7. This CDR3 comprises 14 residues. Germline V gene lookup returns CDR1 SGHRS and CDR2 YFSETQ. CDR3 sequence: CASSPGQDKDTQYF. The CDR3 DNA reads as TGCGCCAGCAGCCCCGGACAGGACAAAGATACGCAGTATTTT.

The chain links TRBV27 to TRBJ1-6, with unresolved D. Trimming removed 0 bases at V and 6 bases at J, with 6 bases between. CDR3 length: 14 amino acids. Germline CDR1 reads MNHEY; CDR2 reads SMNVEV (reference sequence). The CDR3 DNA is TGTGCCAGCAGTTTATCAGTTTTTAATTCACCCCTCCACTTT. Translation: CASSLSVFNSPLHF.

This clonotype appeared a few times. This sequence joins TRBV7-6 and TRBJ2-2, with D possibly TRBD1 on 6 matching bases. Germline V gives CDR1 SGHVS, CDR2 FNYEAQ. The CDR3 contains 15 residues. V was clipped by 5 bases and J by 5 bases, with 15 bases between them. CDR3 residues: CASSETQGRTGELFF. The CDR3 bases are TGTGCCAGCAGCGAAACACAGGGTCGGACCGGGGAGCTGTTTTTT.

This clonotype was seen more than once but under ten times. The genes are TRBV9 and TRBJ2-1, with 10 bases that match TRBD2. Per germline, CDR1 SGDLS and CDR2 YYNGEE. The ends lost 3 bases at V and 15 bases at J; junction bases unmatched: 6. The CDR3 consists of 12 residues. As DNA, the CDR3 is TGTGCCAGCAGCGGTACTAGCGGGGTTTCGTTCTTC. It specifies CASSGTSGVSFF.

This clonotype has a handful of counts. The chain links TRBV11-2 to TRBJ2-2, with D tentatively TRBD2 (5 bases). The CDR3 is 12 residues long. Germline V gene lookup returns CDR1 SGHAT and CDR2 FQNNGV. V was cut by 3 bases and J by 9 bases, with 8 bases left in between. The CDR3 coding sequence is TGTGCCAGCAGCTTGGGAGTACGGGAGCTGTTTTTT. It codes for CASSLGVRELFF. Based on the CDR3 plus reference TRBV11-2 and TRBJ2-2, the full variable domain is EAGVAQSPRYKIIEKRQSVAFWCNPISGHATLYWYQQILGQGPKLLIQFQNNGVVDDSQLPKDRFSAERLKGVDSTLKIQPAKLEDSAVYLCASSLGVRELFFGEGSRLTVL.

The chain employs TRBV11-2 and TRBJ2-4, with D maybe TRBD1 (5 bases). CDR1 and CDR2 (germline): SGHAT, FQNNGV. This CDR3 is built from 15 residues. The V gene lost 5 bases and the J gene lost 6 bases, with 17 bases spanning the gap. This chain's CDR3 is CASSTPRRVGNIQYF. CDR3 nucleotides: TGTGCCAGCAGCACTCCTCGCAGGGTAGGAAACATTCAGTACTTC.

The chain recombines TRBV12-3 or TRBV12-4 with TRBJ2-2; the D gene is possibly TRBD2 (5 bases). This CDR3 is built from 15 residues. Trimming cost V 7 bases and J 5 bases, with 17 bases left between them. CDR3 sequence reads: CASTDQPGKTGELFF. The DNA for the CDR3 is TGTGCCAGCACCGACCAGCCGGGGAAAACCGGGGAGCTGTTTTTT.

The rearrangement joins TRBV5-1 to TRBJ2-7; D unresolved. CDR1 and CDR2 from the germline V gene are SGHRS and YFSETQ. The CDR3 length is 15 residues. V lost 0 bases and J lost 3, with 13 bases in between. The CDR3 loop reads CASSLVSVVDYEQYF. In DNA, the CDR3 is TGCGCCAGCAGCTTGGTCTCGGTAGTCGACTACGAGCAGTACTTC.

This clonotype occurred a few times. The chain links TRBV6-6 to TRBJ2-2, with D unclear. Trimming stripped 7 bases from V and 4 bases from J, with 16 bases between. Per germline, CDR1 MNHNY and CDR2 SVGAGI (reference sequence). The CDR3 totals 15 residues. The CDR3 DNA sequence: TGTGCCAGCACAATCTCGAACGTCTTCACCGGGGAGCTGTTTTTT. This gives the protein CASTISNVFTGELFF.

V usage is TRBV19 and J usage is TRBJ1-5; possibly TRBD1 for D (5 bases). The germline V gene has CDR1 LNHDA and CDR2 SQIVND (reference sequence). The CDR3 consists of 14 residues. Trimming shortened V by 3 bases and J by 5 bases, and 11 bases separated the two germline ends. CDR3 nucleotide sequence: TGTGCCAGTAGTATGAAGGGGTGGCATCAGCCCCAGCATTTT. It translates to CASSMKGWHQPQHF.

With respect to this clonotype: Germline and junction disagree at one end, which may indicate a read error. V usage is TRBV20-1 and J usage is TRBJ2-1; 9 nucleotides match TRBD1. The CDR3 is 13 amino acids. The germline V gene encodes CDR1 DFQATT and CDR2 SNEGSKA (reference sequence). The CDR3 nucleotides are TGCAGTGCCCGGACAGGGGTGGGAAATGAGCATTTCTTC. This encodes CSARTGVGNEHFF.